The 17 T cell receptor beta chains below all came from one sample that was sequenced in a study of blood T cell repertoires in COVID-19. Some clones are missing from TCRdb's copy, which holds only in-frame ones; the method was immunoSEQ multiplex PCR. This table holds some 190,000 clones, approximately 80% found once. The sample consisted of peripheral blood. These receptors were taken from an elderly woman with COVID-19, enrolled during active disease.

This sequence joins TRBV5-4 and TRBJ1-3; the D gene is possibly TRBD1 (5 bases). V was trimmed by 6 bases and J by 4 bases, leaving 17 bases between them. Germline V CDR1 and CDR2: SGHNT, YYREEE (reference sequence). This CDR3 contains 15 residues. The CDR3 reads CASTLDQGSGNTIYF. DNA of the CDR3: TGTGCCAGCACTCTGGATCAGGGTTCCGGAAACACCATATATTTT.

The rearrangement uses TRBV27 and TRBJ1-1; D remains ambiguous. Germline V gene lookup returns CDR1 MNHEY and CDR2 SMNVEV (reference sequence). With 1 base removed from V and 8 bases from J, the gap between germline ends came to 17 bases. The CDR3 is 15 residues long. The CDR3 spells CASSLYGGMPMEAFF. In nucleotides, the CDR3 is TGTGCCAGCAGTTTATACGGCGGGATGCCAATGGAAGCTTTCTTT.

The CDR3 loop is CSASPSRLGSGNTIYF. The DNA for the CDR3 is TGCAGTGCTAGTCCCTCTCGACTGGGCTCTGGAAACACCATATATTTT. The chain couples TRBV20-1 to TRBJ1-3; D is unclear. Between the trimmed V and J ends, which lost 3 bases and 0 bases, there was a span of 15 bases. CDR1 DFQATT and CDR2 SNEGSKA come from the germline V gene (reference sequence). CDR3 size: 16 residues.

The chain uses TRBV2 and TRBJ2-3, with a weak D call TRBD1 (6 bases). CDR3 length: 16 residues. The V end was cut by 6 bases, the J end by 0 bases, with 16 bases between. CDR1 and CDR2 from the germline V gene are SNHLY and FYNNEI. The CDR3 DNA reads TGTGCCAGCAGGGTGTCAGGGGCTGTGAGCACAGATACGCAGTATTTT. This encodes CASRVSGAVSTDTQYF.

The V gene is TRBV5-1, the J gene TRBJ2-5; 8 nucleotides agree with TRBD2. The CDR3 extends over 17 amino acids. The junction had 14 bases not matched to a gene; V was cut back by 0 bases and J by 7 bases. In germline, CDR1 is SGHRS, CDR2 YFSETQ. CDR3 coding DNA: TGCGCCAGCAGCTTGGCCGGTAGCGGGGCGCTTCTAGGGACCCAGTACTTC. Its protein is CASSLAGSGALLGTQYF.

The chain joins TRBV3-1 (or the pseudogene TRBV3-2) to TRBJ1-2; a weak D match, TRBD1 (5 bases). This CDR3 has 15 amino acids. With 3 bases removed from V and 3 bases from J, the gap between germline ends came to 14 bases. Germline assignment: CDR1 LGHDT and CDR2 YNNKEL (reference sequence). This CDR3 reads CASSHHTGGDYGYTF. CDR3 nucleotides: TGTGCCAGCAGCCATCACACAGGAGGGGACTATGGCTACACCTTC.

V is TRBV19 and J is TRBJ1-5, with 7 nucleotides matching TRBD1. Looked up from germline, CDR1 is LNHDA and CDR2 is SQIVND (reference sequence). With 2 bases clipped from V and 0 bases from J, the junction kept 4 bases outside the gene matches. The CDR3 runs 16 residues. CDR3 DNA sequence: TGTGCCAGTAGTATAATAGGGGGCCGTAGCAATCAGCCCCAGCATTTT. Protein sequence: CASSIIGGRSNQPQHF. The full variable domain, completed using reference TRBV19 and TRBJ1-5, is DGGITQSPKYLFRKEGQNVTLSCEQNLNHDAMYWYRQDPGQGLRLIYYSQIVNDFQKGDIAEGYSVSREKKESFPLTVTSAQKNPTAFYLCASSIIGGRSNQPQHFGDGTRLSIL.

The chain is built from TRBV6-5 and TRBJ1-4; the D is unclear. The V gene's germline CDR1 is MNHEY and CDR2 SVGAGI. The CDR3 runs to 15 residues. V gave up 7 bases and J gave up 8 bases, with 20 bases separating them. The CDR3 is CASKMEQEVGEKLFF. The DNA for the CDR3 is TGTGCCAGCAAAATGGAGCAGGAGGTGGGAGAAAAACTGTTTTTT.

This chain connects TRBV9 to TRBJ1-1, with a weak D call TRBD1 (5 bases). The CDR3 spans 13 residues. Germline assignment: CDR1 SGDLS and CDR2 YYNGEE. Deletions cut 7 bases from V and 13 bases from J, with 23 bases between. The CDR3 here is CASSTYLGAQVFF. As DNA, the CDR3 is TGTGCCAGCTCAACCTATTTGGGCGCACAGGTTTTCTTT.

J is TRBJ2-1 and V is TRBV6-5; D is uncertain. The V and J ends lost 2 bases and 0 bases respectively, with 11 bases between them. This CDR3 comprises 16 residues. The germline gives CDR1 MNHEY, CDR2 SVGAGI. The CDR3 coding sequence is TGTGCCAGCAGTTACGAGGCGAGGAGCTCCTACAATGAGCAGTTCTTC. Translation: CASSYEARSSYNEQFF.

The chain employs TRBV19 and TRBJ2-3; D remains ambiguous. Germline V gene sequence: CDR1 LNHDA, CDR2 SQIVND (reference sequence). There are 13 residues in the CDR3. The V end was cut by 9 bases, the J end by 2 bases, with 12 bases between. The CDR3 sequence: CASRKEDTDTQYF. DNA for the CDR3: TGTGCCAGCAGAAAAGAAGACACAGATACGCAGTATTTT.

The chain couples TRBV6-6 to TRBJ1-5; D possibly corresponds to TRBD1 (6 bases). Germline values: CDR1 MNHNY, CDR2 SVGAGI (reference sequence). Trimming cost V 0 bases and J 6 bases, with 15 bases left between them. The CDR3 extends over 16 amino acids. The CDR3 loop is CASSYSTGGGSQPQHF. In nucleotides, the CDR3 is TGTGCCAGCAGTTACTCGACGGGGGGCGGAAGTCAGCCCCAGCATTTT.

The chain employs TRBV12-3 or TRBV12-4 and TRBJ1-1; tentatively, D is TRBD1 (5 bases). V shed 6 bases and J shed 3 bases, with 11 bases lying between them. The CDR3 consists of 13 residues. CDR3 amino acids: CASSPQGDTEAFF. The CDR3 region has the DNA TGTGCCAGCAGCCCCCAAGGGGACACTGAAGCTTTCTTT.

J is TRBJ1-2 and V is TRBV28, with no clear D. The CDR3 is 15 residues long. V shed 7 bases and J shed 0 bases, with 15 bases lying between them. Germline V gene lookup returns CDR1 MDHEN and CDR2 SYDVKM. The CDR3 DNA sequence: TGTGCCAGCATCGCCGGAGGGTCTGCTAACTATGGCTACACCTTC. This gives the protein CASIAGGSANYGYTF.

This chain links TRBV21-1 with TRBJ1-1. TRBV21-1 is reported as a pseudogene. This CDR3 region has 12 residues. The chain's CDR3 is CARRPRTTEAFF. CDR3 DNA: TGTGCCAGGAGGCCACGGACTACTGAAGCTTTCTTT.

The CDR3 sequence is CASSPDQTAGASQPQHF. The CDR3 region has the DNA TGTGCCAGCAGCCCAGACCAGACAGCGGGCGCCTCCCAGCCCCAGCATTTT. This chain joins TRBV2 and TRBJ1-5, with a possible D match to TRBD1 (5 bases). Trimming removed 6 bases at V and 7 bases at J, with 25 bases between. From germline, CDR1 is SNHLY and CDR2 FYNNEI. There are 17 residues in the CDR3.

This clone showed up just once. The chain recombines TRBV6-5 with TRBJ1-2; the D gene is possibly TRBD1 (6 bases). The V gene lost 6 bases and the J gene lost 4 bases, with 18 bases spanning the gap. The V gene's germline CDR1 is MNHEY and CDR2 SVGAGI. The CDR3 spans 15 residues. The CDR3 coding sequence is TGTGCCAGCAGGGTCCGGGACATATGGACCTATGGCTACACCTTC. This encodes CASRVRDIWTYGYTF.